What follows are 13 T cell receptor beta chains derived from one specimen sequenced in a study of blood T cells in healthy people across ages. For the second PCR, which ran for about 7 to 12 cycles, a sample-barcoded 5' primer and a J-beta primer mix were used. TCRdb re-derived calls from the 5' RACE reads in MiXCR, one entry per CDR3 protein. The table records about 1.5 million distinct CDR3 sequences, approximately 39% of them present only once. The source material was blood. Receptors originate from a woman younger than 35 in good health.

The chain uses TRBV5-1 and TRBJ2-5, with a weak D call TRBD2 (5 bases). Germline V gene lookup returns CDR1 SGHRS and CDR2 YFSETQ. Trimming took off 5 bases at V and 5 bases at J, with 13 bases between the two ends. This CDR3 has 13 residues. CDR3 nucleotide sequence: TGCGCCAGCAGGATAGAGGGATCGGAGACCCAGTACTTC. Protein sequence: CASRIEGSETQYF.

This clonotype was detected only a few times. The rearrangement uses TRBV4-1 and TRBJ2-3; 8 bases fit TRBD2. The germline V gene encodes CDR1 MGHRA and CDR2 YSYEKL. V was clipped by 3 bases and J by 1 base; unmatched bases: 12. This CDR3 comprises 18 residues. The CDR3 reads CASSQAPGLEGGTDTQYF. Here the CDR3 DNA reads TGCGCCAGCAGCCAGGCACCGGGACTAGAGGGAGGCACAGATACGCAGTATTTT.

The genes are TRBV6-6 and TRBJ1-4; TRBD1 agrees at 7 bases. The CDR3 has 14 amino acids. V shed 6 bases, J shed 4 bases, and the junction held 5 bases outside the gene matches. From germline, CDR1 is MNHNY and CDR2 SVGAGI (reference sequence). The CDR3 DNA reads TGTGCCAGCAGAAACCGGGACAGTAATGAAAAACTGTTTTTT. Encoded protein: CASRNRDSNEKLFF.

The chain combines TRBV2 with TRBJ1-1; tentatively, D is TRBD1 (6 bases). This CDR3 spans 13 amino acids. Trimming cost V 7 bases and J 0 bases, with 9 bases left between them. Looked up from germline, CDR1 is SNHLY and CDR2 is FYNNEI. CDR3 DNA: TGTGCCAGCAAGGACAGTATGAACACTGAAGCTTTCTTT. Encoded protein: CASKDSMNTEAFF.

The CDR3 region is CASSLFPGGGYTF. The CDR3 DNA reads TGTGCCAGCAGTTTATTCCCAGGGGGTGGCTACACCTTC. The J gene is TRBJ1-2, the V gene TRBV28; 7 positions agree with TRBD1. The CDR3 runs 13 residues. V trimming: 1 base; J trimming: 7 bases; junction bases outside the gene matches: 3. In germline, CDR1 is MDHEN, CDR2 SYDVKM.

This clonotype has only a few counts. This chain connects TRBV11-3 to TRBJ2-2; D is ambiguous. The CDR3 is 13 residues long. In germline, CDR1 is SGHNT, CDR2 YENEEA. The ends were cut back, 5 bases at V and 0 bases at J, with 4 bases in the middle. CDR3 region: CASSNTNTGELFF. The CDR3 nucleotides are TGTGCCAGCAGCAATACGAACACCGGGGAGCTGTTTTTT.

This clonotype has only a few counts. The rearrangement uses TRBV7-2 and TRBJ2-1, with 9 bases lining up with TRBD1. V was pared by 2 bases and J by 7 bases, with 9 bases of the junction left unmatched. The germline V gene has CDR1 SGHTA and CDR2 FQGNSA. CDR3 length: 16 amino acids. CDR3 bases: TGTGCCAGCAGCTTACTTTATTCCGGGACAGGGAATGAGCAGTTCTTC. Its translation is CASSLLYSGTGNEQFF.

This clonotype has a handful of counts. This sequence joins TRBV12-3 or TRBV12-4 and TRBJ2-3, with 8 bases matching TRBD1. This CDR3 has 13 residues. Germline trimming cut 6 bases from V and 7 bases from J; bases unmatched to any gene: 6. The CDR3 loop reads CASSRQGIHTQYF. The CDR3 DNA reads as TGTGCCAGCAGCCGACAGGGGATTCATACGCAGTATTTT.

The V gene is TRBV7-9, the J gene TRBJ2-1; the match to TRBD2 covers 8 bases. The closer fit of TRBJ2-7 to the DNA end suggests the J call may be wrong. Germline assignment: CDR1 SEHNR and CDR2 FQNEAQ (reference sequence). The CDR3 loop spans 17 amino acids. The CDR3 nucleotides read TGTGCCAGCAGCCCAACGTCCCGCGGGAGGTCTAACAATGAGCAGTACTTC. As protein: CASSPTSRGRSNNEQYF.

The chain employs TRBV6-1 and TRBJ1-2, with unresolved D. The CDR3 has 15 residues. Looked up from germline, CDR1 is MNHNS and CDR2 is SASEGT. With 5 bases removed from V and 6 bases from J, the gap between germline ends came to 19 bases. The DNA of the CDR3 is TGTGCCAGCAGTATTAGCCGGGCCGAGAACAATGGCTACACCTTC. This translates into CASSISRAENNGYTF.

This clonotype was seen many times. This sequence joins TRBV4-2 and TRBJ2-7; 12 nucleotides agree with TRBD2. V was pared by 1 base and J by 6 bases, with 7 bases of the junction left unmatched. The CDR3 is 16 amino acids. Germline values: CDR1 LGHNA, CDR2 YNFKEQ. CDR3 in DNA: TGTGCCAGCAGCCAAGCATATGGGACTAGCGGGTTCGAGCAGTACTTC. It is translated as CASSQAYGTSGFEQYF.

This chain joins TRBV27 and TRBJ2-6; D gene unclear. Germline V gene sequence: CDR1 MNHEY, CDR2 SMNVEV (reference sequence). V was pared by 6 bases and J by 2 bases, with 8 bases between. The CDR3 runs 14 residues. The CDR3 here is CASSYWPGANVLTF. The DNA of the CDR3 is TGTGCCAGCAGCTATTGGCCTGGGGCCAACGTCCTGACTTTC. The whole variable domain, remainder taken from reference TRBV27 and TRBJ2-6, is EAQVTQNPRYLITVTGKKLTVTCSQNMNHEYMSWYRQDPGLGLRQIYYSMNVEVTDKGDVPEGYKVSRKEKRNFPLILESPSPNQTSLYFCASSYWPGANVLTFGAGSRLTVL.

The chain recombines TRBV6-2 or TRBV6-3 with TRBJ1-1; TRBD1 might be the D (6 bases). The V gene lost 4 bases and the J gene lost 3 bases, with 15 bases spanning the gap. Germline V lookup: CDR1 MNHEY, CDR2 SVGEGT. The CDR3 loop spans 15 amino acids. CDR3 nucleotide sequence: TGTGCCAGCAGTTTCAGGGGTAGGTTGGACACTGAAGCTTTCTTT. Translated, it gives CASSFRGRLDTEAFF.